This TCR beta chain appears in the sequencing data of a study of T cell repertoires in cytomegalovirus infection. The wider study: From public TCR beta signatures came an indication of both CMV infection and matching HLA type. Findings and limits, study-wide: The ex vivo response was dominated by HLA-C-restricted CMV-specific TCR beta clonotypes. Using cumulative public TCR beta family frequency, the authors identified those who carried CMV together with the relevant HLA.

TCRdb re-derived calls from the reads in MiXCR, one entry per CDR3 protein. The repertoire holds about 140,000 distinct CDR3 sequences, with 5% to 6.5% as singletons. Germline V gene lookup returns CDR1 LNHNV and CDR2 YYDKDF (reference sequence). This CDR3 is built from 14 residues. After removal of 7 bases from V and 0 bases from J, the junction contained 3 bases not matched to a gene. About this clonotype itself: Its specificity is unknown.

The chain combines TRBV15 with TRBJ2-3; 8 bases map to TRBD1. The sequenced sample consisted of PBMCs. The TCR sequence derives from a human donor in good health (CMV status not recorded). Some clones in this sample may be carry-over from other donors' samples. CDR3 sequence: CATNRDRSTDTQYF. CDR3 nucleotides: TGTGCCACCAACCGGGACAGGAGCACAGATACGCAGTATTTT.